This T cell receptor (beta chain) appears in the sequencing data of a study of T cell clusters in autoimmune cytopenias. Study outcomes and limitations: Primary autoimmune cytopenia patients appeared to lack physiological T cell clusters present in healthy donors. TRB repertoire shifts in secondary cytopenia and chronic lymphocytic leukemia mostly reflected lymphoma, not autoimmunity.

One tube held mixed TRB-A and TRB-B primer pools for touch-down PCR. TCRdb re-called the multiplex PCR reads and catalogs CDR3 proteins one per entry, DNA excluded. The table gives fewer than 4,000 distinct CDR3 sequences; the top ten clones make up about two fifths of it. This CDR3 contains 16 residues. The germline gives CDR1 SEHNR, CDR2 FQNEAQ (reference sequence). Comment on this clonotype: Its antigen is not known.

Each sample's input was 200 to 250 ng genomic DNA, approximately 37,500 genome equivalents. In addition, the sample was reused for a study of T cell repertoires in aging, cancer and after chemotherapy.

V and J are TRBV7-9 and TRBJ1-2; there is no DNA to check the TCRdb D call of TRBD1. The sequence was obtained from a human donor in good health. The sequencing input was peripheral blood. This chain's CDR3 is CASPPTGSSYLYGYTF. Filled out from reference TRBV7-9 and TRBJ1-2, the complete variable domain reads DTGVSQNPRHKITKRGQNVTFRCDPISEHNRLYWYRQTLGQGPEFLTYFQNEAQLEKSRLLSDRFSAERPKGSFSTLEIQRTEQGDSAMYLCASPPTGSSYLYGYTFGSGTRLTVV.